The present T cell receptor (beta chain) was sequenced within a study of somatic mutations in cytotoxic T cells in rheumatoid arthritis (dated by TCRdb to about 2017). About the full investigation: Before any treatment started and right after they were diagnosed, patients gave peripheral blood samples (around 30 ml EDTA). A FACSAria II or Sony SH800 was used to flow-sort some V beta antibody-stained T-cell populations at nearly 100% purity, and TCRB sequencing was also done on sorted V beta1+ cells. In newly diagnosed rheumatoid arthritis without treatment, the study examined if expanded CD8+ T-cell clones harbor somatic mutations, relying on TCRB deep sequencing to characterize clonality. For 55 to 70 rheumatoid arthritis patients and 20 healthy controls, TCRB deep sequencing was carried out. The median ages of the patient and control groups were essentially identical.

The investigation overall reported the following: In patients, CD8+ clonality rose with age (Spearman r of about 0.51), which was not the case in healthy controls. In about an eighth of the roughly 65 patients the largest CD8+ clone exceeded 20% of CD8+ cells, and several identical CD8+ TCRB sequences were shared between blood and synovial fluid. The slight TRBV07 underrepresentation in patients was not adjusted for multiple comparisons. The antigen targets of the expanded CD8+ clones were unknown, and absence from virus-specific databases did not rule out viral specificity. CD8+ T-cell clonality did not differ significantly between rheumatoid arthritis patients and age-matched healthy controls.

This clone was observed a single time. The clone's antigen remains unknown. No base-level quality is on record; no much larger clone is a single base apart. Sequencing of TCRB CDR3 was done on genomic DNA with the immunoSEQ assay. The published analysis was carried out like this. Only a few patient CD8+ clones larger than 1% matched published virus-specific TCRB sequences when compared against them. Analyses were restricted to productive TCRB rearrangements. A clone was defined by a unique TCRB CDR3 sequence, and clonality was computed as a productive clonality index based on Shannon entropy. Repertoire overlap between two samples was calculated from the template counts of each clone relative to total templates per sample. V-gene usage measured by flow cytometry correlated with TCRB sequencing V-gene usage, with a Spearman r of 0.6 to 0.65. TCRdb took this table from immuneACCESS and kept in-frame rearrangements with V and J called. Such tables lack part of the clones; where checked against another copy, unresolved V genes explain under half of the gap, and the rest is unexplained. V, J and clone size reflect that table, while D and trimming were determined from the DNA. Within this sample are around 20,000 clones, with under 85% of them counted one time only. The leading ten clones occupy roughly 14% of the sample.

V and J are trimmed by 3 bases and 2 bases, and the gene matches miss 8 bases of the junction. Including the terminal cysteine and phenylalanine, the CDR3 comprises 17 residues. Only the CDR3 portion is preserved as DNA: 51 bases, with reading frame beginning at the first base. The germline V gene (reference sequence) yields LNHNV for CDR1 and YYDKDF for CDR2. Flow cytometry confirmed the purity of CD4+ and CD8+ cells that had been isolated by positive magnetic bead selection on an AutoMACS. Initial screening for clonal expansions relied on flow cytometry with a TCR V beta antibody panel, after which sorted CD8+ fractions underwent TCRB deep sequencing for characterization. Peripheral blood mononuclear cells were isolated by Ficoll-Paque PLUS density gradient separation. Using Nucleospin Tissue or Tissue XS kits, DNA was extracted from CD4-enriched, CD8-enriched or PBMC samples, with quantification by a Qubit 2.0 fluorometer.

Source material: CD8+ T cells sorted from blood. This chain joins TRBV15 to TRBJ2-2, with TRBD1 identical over 8 junction bases. The TCR was taken from an adult with rheumatoid arthritis. The CDR3 region reads CATSRSPGQANTGELFF. The base sequence is TGTGCCACCAGCAGGTCCCCGGGACAGGCTAACACCGGGGAGCTGTTTTTT.